Below are 2 T cell receptor beta chains sequenced from a single sample in a study of cytomegalovirus exposure and HLA in healthy donors. The PCR had 60 Vbeta and 13 Jbeta primers. Assay used: immunoSEQ multiplex PCR; TCRdb lists only in-frame clones, some missing. The sample holds about 110,000 clones, approximately 79% seen once. The sequenced material came from PBMCs. The receptors were gathered from a woman aged 40 to 50 in good health and CMV-seropositive.

V gene TRBV11-2 combines with J gene TRBJ2-5; maybe TRBD1 (7 bases). This CDR3 is 15 amino acids long. Trimming pared 4 bases from V and 5 bases from J, leaving 17 bases between. Germline values: CDR1 SGHAT, CDR2 FQNNGV. As DNA, the CDR3 is TGTGCCAGCAGCTCCAGGGGGGCAGGGCGGGAGACCCAGTACTTC. This sequence encodes CASSSRGAGRETQYF.

This sequence joins TRBV6-5 and TRBJ1-1; D uncertain. Germline V CDR1 and CDR2: MNHEY, SVGAGI. With 0 bases removed from V and 11 bases from J, the gap between germline ends came to 10 bases. CDR3 length: 12 residues. CDR3 coding DNA: TGTGCCAGCAGTTACTCGAAGGGAGAGGCTTTCTTT. Its protein product is CASSYSKGEAFF.